Below, 24 T cell receptor beta chains from the same sample are listed, as sequenced in a study of tumor and adjacent non-tumor tissue in lung cancer. This sample's RNA came from whole unsorted tissue. More than 3 cm separated this lung sample from the edge of the tumor. A modified ARM-PCR protocol with three rounds of nested PCR amplified TCRbeta. From the multiplex PCR reads, TCRdb called clonotypes with MiXCR, one entry per CDR3 protein. The data contain over 80,000 distinct CDR3 sequences, around 76% of them singletons. Sequenced material: distant non-tumor lung tissue. These receptors all stem from a woman in her 50s with non-small cell lung cancer.

As regards this clonotype: A read error is likely, as this CDR3 ends without the conserved phenylalanine or tryptophan. The chain links TRBV10-2 to TRBJ1-1; D gene uncertain. This CDR3 has 12 amino acids. Germline CDR1 reads WSHSY; CDR2 reads SAAADI. The CDR3 region has the DNA TGTGCCAGCAGTGAGGCAAACACTGAAGCTTTCATT. Its protein is CASSEANTEAFI.

The chain is built from TRBV6-4 and TRBJ2-2, with 8 bases that match TRBD2. CDR3 size: 14 residues. Germline CDR1 MRHNA, CDR2 SNTAGT. As DNA, the CDR3 is TGTACCATCAGTGAAGCGGGAGACACCGGGGAGCTGTTTTTT. Translated, it gives CTISEAGDTGELFF.

This clonotype was detected once. At one of its ends the junction is not consistent with the germline gene, which may arise from a read error. V usage is TRBV4-2 and J usage is TRBJ2-7; D call uncertain. CDR1 LGHNA and CDR2 YNFKEQ come from the germline V gene. This CDR3 contains 16 residues. The CDR3 spells CASSQVFVPYSYEQCF. CDR3 sequence (DNA): TGTGCCAGCAGTCAAGTATTCGTGCCCTACTCCTACGAGCAGTGCTTC.

V is TRBV5-1 and J is TRBJ1-2; 7 nucleotides agree with TRBD1. V shed 0 bases and J 4 bases; nucleotides not matched to a gene: 9. This CDR3 contains 16 residues. Germline assignment: CDR1 SGHRS and CDR2 YFSETQ. CDR3 in amino acids: CASSLDTQGVFYGYTF. For the CDR3, the DNA is TGCGCCAGCAGCTTGGACACCCAGGGGGTTTTCTATGGCTACACCTTC.

A note on this clonotype: One end of the junction does not line up with germline, which may come from a read error. This chain connects TRBV29-1 to TRBJ2-3, with a weak D call TRBD2 (5 bases). Germline loops: CDR1 SQVTM, CDR2 ANQGSEA. This CDR3 spans 15 amino acids. The CDR3 spells CSDEVRIRRTDTQYF. The CDR3 DNA is TGCAGCGATGAAGTTCGGATAAGGAGGACAGATACGCAGTATTTT.

Details on this clonotype: One end of the junction is discordant with germline, which a read error may explain. V and J are TRBV11-2 and TRBJ2-1, with TRBD2 identical over 7 bases. Germline CDR1 is SGHAT and CDR2 is FQNNGV. The CDR3 has 13 amino acids. This chain's CDR3 is CASCYPSGNELFF. DNA for the CDR3: TGTGCCAGCTGCTACCCTAGCGGAAATGAGCTGTTCTTC.

With respect to this clonotype: This CDR3 fails to terminate in the conserved phenylalanine or tryptophan, so it likely reflects a read error. The chain combines TRBV11-3 with TRBJ2-1; TRBD2 matches at 10 bases. CDR1 is SGHNT and CDR2 is YENEEA in the germline V gene. The V and J ends lost 2 bases and 9 bases, in that order; junction bases with no gene match: 7. The CDR3 loop spans 15 amino acids. CDR3 region: CASSLLSGRDIEQFI. In DNA form, the CDR3 reads TGTGCCAGCAGCTTACTCAGCGGGAGGGACATTGAGCAGTTCATC.

This clonotype was seen ten or more times. This may be a read error, as it is one base from a much larger clone. The chain couples TRBV5-4 to TRBJ2-3, with D possibly TRBD2 on 6 matching bases. The CDR3 has 17 amino acids. CDR1 is SGHNT and CDR2 is YYREEE in the germline V gene (reference sequence). The CDR3, as DNA: TGTGCCAACAGCTTCGGATCTCGGCGGGGTAGCACAGATACGCAGTATTTT. It specifies CANSFGSRRGSTDTQYF. The variable domain in full, with the rest retrieved from reference TRBV5-4 and TRBJ2-3, is ETGVTQSPTHLIKTRGQQVTLRCSSQSGHNTVSWYQQALGQGPQFIFQYYREEENGRGNFPPRFSGLQFPNYSSELNVNALELDDSALYLCANSFGSRRGSTDTQYFGPGTRLTVL.

Turning to this clonotype: A much larger clone is a single base away; this may be a read error. The chain combines TRBV7-9 with TRBJ2-1, with D maybe TRBD1 (5 bases). The CDR3 covers 14 residues. Germline V gives CDR1 SEHNR, CDR2 FQNEAQ (reference sequence). The CDR3 loop reads CARSFQGANNEQFF. Written as DNA, the CDR3 is TGTGCCAGAAGCTTCCAGGGCGCAAACAATGAGCAGTTCTTC.

This clonotype was detected many times. Given a much more abundant clone one base away, this may be a read error. V is TRBV6-5 and J is TRBJ2-7, with 8 nucleotides matching TRBD2. This CDR3 has 15 amino acids. Germline V gene lookup returns CDR1 MNHEY and CDR2 SVGAGI. With V trimmed by 7 bases and J by 7 bases, 15 bases remained unmatched. The CDR3 loop reads CASTALGGGQGEQYF. Written as DNA, the CDR3 is TGTGCCAGCACCGCACTCGGCGGGGGGCAAGGAGAGCAGTACTTC.

On this clonotype itself: Relative to the germline gene, one junction end is altered; a read error may explain this. The rearrangement joins TRBV28 to TRBJ2-7; the D is unclear. Germline loops: CDR1 MDHEN, CDR2 SYDVKM. CDR3 length equals 12 residues. In DNA form, the CDR3 reads TGTGCCCGCAGTCCCCCCCGAGGCCCCCTCCACTTC. It specifies CARSPPRGPLHF.

Worth noting for this clonotype: An end of the junction differs from the germline gene, which may be a read error. The chain carries TRBV29-1 and TRBJ2-3, with D possibly being TRBD2 (6 bases). Germline values: CDR1 SQVTM, CDR2 ANQGSEA. The CDR3 runs to 17 residues. CDR3 sequence: CSVEDPSARLGADTQYF. DNA for the CDR3: TGCAGTGTTGAAGATCCTAGCGCGAGGCTGGGAGCAGATACGCAGTATTTT.

In this sample, this clonotype turned up once. The CDR3 loop reads CSASGTLSGWQFF. CDR3 coding DNA: TGCAGCGCTTCCGGGACTTTGAGCGGTTGGCAGTTCTTC. The rearrangement uses TRBV29-1 and TRBJ2-1, with a weak D call TRBD2 (6 bases). Germline lookup yields CDR1 SQVTM and CDR2 ANQGSEA. V lost 7 bases to trimming and J lost 12 bases, with 22 bases between them. The CDR3 spans 13 residues.

Remarks on this clonotype: A much larger clone lies one base from this, so it may be a read error. This rearrangement joins TRBV9 to TRBJ2-3; TRBD2 agrees at 11 bases. The CDR3 has 20 residues. CDR1 and CDR2 from the germline V gene are SGDLS and YYNGEE. For the CDR3, the DNA is TGTGCCAGAAGCGTAGCTCTCCGTATAGCGGGAGGGTTAGCCACAGATACGCAGTATTTT. The encoded protein is CARSVALRIAGGLATDTQYF.

The chain has TRBV28 and TRBJ2-5; a possible D gene is TRBD2 (6 bases). CDR3 length equals 14 residues. V gave up 6 bases and J gave up 1 base, with 12 bases separating them. Germline CDR1 reads MDHEN; CDR2 reads SYDVKM. The chain's CDR3 is CASSKRRGQETQYF. CDR3 DNA sequence: TGTGCCAGCAGCAAGAGGCGGGGCCAAGAGACCCAGTACTTC.

This clonotype was recorded many times. This chain connects TRBV5-1 to TRBJ2-1; 12 positions match TRBD2. There are 15 residues in the CDR3. Per the germline V gene, CDR1 is SGHRS and CDR2 is YFSETQ. With 4 bases clipped from V and 7 bases from J, the junction kept 6 bases outside the gene matches. The CDR3 sequence is CASSHASGRVNEQFF. The CDR3 nucleotides read TGCGCCAGCAGCCACGCTAGCGGGAGGGTGAATGAGCAGTTCTTC.

Regarding this clonotype: Germline and junction disagree at one end, which may indicate a read error. The rearrangement links TRBV5-4 to TRBJ1-1, with D unclear. Germline V gene lookup returns CDR1 SGHNT and CDR2 YYREEE (reference sequence). The CDR3 has 14 amino acids. The DNA of the CDR3 is TGTGCCTGCAGCTCCGAGGCATTGAACACTGAAGCTTTCTTT. It specifies CACSSEALNTEAFF.

Comments on this clonotype: At one of its ends the junction is not consistent with the germline gene, which may arise from a read error. This rearrangement joins TRBV6-5 to TRBJ2-1; no reliable D call. This CDR3 region has 14 residues. Germline CDR1 MNHEY, CDR2 SVGAGI. Here the CDR3 reads CASSGRSSHNEQFF. CDR3 DNA: TGTGCCAGCAGTGGTCGGAGCTCCCACAATGAACAGTTCTTC.

Remarks on this clonotype: Sequence at one end of the junction differs from germline and may be a read error. The chain has TRBV10-3 and TRBJ2-2, with D possibly matching TRBD2 (6 bases). CDR1 and CDR2 from the germline V gene are ENHRY and SYGVKD. The CDR3 totals 16 residues. Here the CDR3 DNA reads TGTGCCATTCCTTCCGGACTACCGGAAAACACCGGGGAGCTGTTATTT. Its translation: CAIPSGLPENTGELLF.

As to this clonotype: Sequence at one end of the junction differs from germline and may be a read error. The chain uses TRBV29-1 and TRBJ2-7; the D gene is possibly TRBD1 (6 bases). Germline CDR1 and CDR2: SQVTM and ANQGSEA. CDR3 length equals 12 residues. The CDR3 bases are TGCAGCGTTGAGCAGGGGAGCCACAAGCAGTACTTT. Protein sequence: CSVEQGSHKQYF.

Notes on this clonotype: Possible read error: a much larger clone is one base away. This CDR3 fails to terminate in the conserved phenylalanine or tryptophan, so it likely reflects a read error. The chain links TRBV24-1 to TRBJ2-5; D is uncertain. Trimming took 2 bases from V and 4 from J, leaving 13 bases between them. CDR3 length: 15 residues. Per germline, CDR1 KGHDR and CDR2 SFDVKD. CDR3 bases: TGTGCCACCAGTGATTCAGAGTGGCCGGCAGAGACCCAGTACTAC. It yields the protein CATSDSEWPAETQYY.

About this clonotype: Sequence at one end of the junction differs from germline and may be a read error. DNA for the CDR3: TGTGCCAGTAGTTTAGTTAACGGGGACGGGGCCTACGAGCAGTACTTC. It is translated as CASSLVNGDGAYEQYF. This chain joins TRBV12-3 or TRBV12-4 and TRBJ2-7; D might be TRBD1 or TRBD2, each matching 5 bases. CDR3 length equals 16 residues.

About this clonotype: Germline is not matched at one junction end, which may reflect a read error. The V and J genes are TRBV29-1 and TRBJ2-1; no clear D gene. The CDR3 is 15 residues long. CDR1 is SQVTM, CDR2 ANQGSEA, per germline. CDR3 residues: CSVETPERSYKELFF. Written as DNA, the CDR3 is TGCAGCGTTGAAACCCCGGAGCGATCCTACAAAGAGCTGTTCTTC.

As for this clonotype: The junction does not match germline at one end; this may be a read error. The chain is built from TRBV9 and TRBJ1-6; D call uncertain. Germline lookup yields CDR1 SGDLS and CDR2 YYNGEE. This CDR3 has 15 residues. Here the CDR3 DNA reads TGTGCCAACAGCTTAGGGCTCCTGCCGAATTCACCCCTCCACTTT. Encoded protein: CANSLGLLPNSPLHF. The whole variable domain, filled in from reference TRBV9 and TRBJ1-6, reads DSGVTQTPKHLITATGQRVTLRCSPRSGDLSVYWYQQSLDQGLQFLIQYYNGEERAKGNILERFSAQQFPDLHSELNLSSLELGDSALYFCANSLGLLPNSPLHFGNGTRLTVT.